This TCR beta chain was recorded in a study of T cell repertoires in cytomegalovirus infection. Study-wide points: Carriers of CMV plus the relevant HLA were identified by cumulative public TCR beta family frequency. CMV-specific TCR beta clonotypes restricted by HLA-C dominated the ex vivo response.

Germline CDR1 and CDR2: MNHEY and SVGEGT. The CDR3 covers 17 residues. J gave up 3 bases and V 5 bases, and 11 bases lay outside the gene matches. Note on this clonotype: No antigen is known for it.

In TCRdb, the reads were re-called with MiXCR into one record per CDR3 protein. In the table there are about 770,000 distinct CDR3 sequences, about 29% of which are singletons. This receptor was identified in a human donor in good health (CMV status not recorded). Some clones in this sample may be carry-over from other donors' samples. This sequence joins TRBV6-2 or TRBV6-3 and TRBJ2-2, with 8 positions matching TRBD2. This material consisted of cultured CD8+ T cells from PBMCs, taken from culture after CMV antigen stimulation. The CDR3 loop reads CASSPWETSEHTGELFF. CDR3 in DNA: TGTGCCAGCAGTCCCTGGGAGACTAGCGAACACACCGGGGAGCTGTTTTTT.